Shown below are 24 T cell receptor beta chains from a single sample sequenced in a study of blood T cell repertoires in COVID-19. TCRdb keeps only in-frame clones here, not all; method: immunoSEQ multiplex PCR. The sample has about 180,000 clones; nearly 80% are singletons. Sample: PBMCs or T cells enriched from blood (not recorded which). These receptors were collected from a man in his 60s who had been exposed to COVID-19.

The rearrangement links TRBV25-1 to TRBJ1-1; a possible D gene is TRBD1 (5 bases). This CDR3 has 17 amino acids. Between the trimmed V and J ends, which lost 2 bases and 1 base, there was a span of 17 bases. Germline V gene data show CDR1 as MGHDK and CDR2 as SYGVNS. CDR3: CASSELRAGMKNTEAFF. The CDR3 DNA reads TGTGCCAGCAGTGAACTTCGGGCAGGGATGAAGAACACTGAAGCTTTCTTT.

In DNA, the CDR3 is TGCGCCAGCAGCGCAGGACAGGGGGACTATGGCTACACCTTC. As protein: CASSAGQGDYGYTF. V usage is TRBV5-1 and J usage is TRBJ1-2; 10 bases match TRBD1. CDR3 size: 14 residues. CDR1 is SGHRS, CDR2 YFSETQ, per germline. V shed 4 bases, J shed 3 bases, and the junction held 3 bases outside the gene matches. The full variable domain, with the rest looked up from reference TRBV5-1 and TRBJ1-2, is KAGVTQTPRYLIKTRGQQVTLSCSPISGHRSVSWYQQTPGQGLQFLFEYFSETQRNKGNFPGRFSGRQFSNSRSEMNVSTLELGDSALYLCASSAGQGDYGYTFGSGTRLTVV.

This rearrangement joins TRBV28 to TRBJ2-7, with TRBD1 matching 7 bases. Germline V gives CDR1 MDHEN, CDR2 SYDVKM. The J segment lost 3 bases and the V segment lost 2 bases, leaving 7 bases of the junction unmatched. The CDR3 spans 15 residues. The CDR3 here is CASSLGGTVIYEQYF. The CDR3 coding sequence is TGTGCCAGCAGTTTAGGTGGGACAGTTATCTACGAGCAGTACTTC.

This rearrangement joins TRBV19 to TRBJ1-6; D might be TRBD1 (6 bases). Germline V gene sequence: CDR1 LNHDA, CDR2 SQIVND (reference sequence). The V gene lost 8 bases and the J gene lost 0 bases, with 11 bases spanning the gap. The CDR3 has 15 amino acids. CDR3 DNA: TGTGCCAGTCGACAGGATCGCTCCTATAATTCACCCCTCCACTTT. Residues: CASRQDRSYNSPLHF. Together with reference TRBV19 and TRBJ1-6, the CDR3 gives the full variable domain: DGGITQSPKYLFRKEGQNVTLSCEQNLNHDAMYWYRQDPGQGLRLIYYSQIVNDFQKGDIAEGYSVSREKKESFPLTVTSAQKNPTAFYLCASRQDRSYNSPLHFGNGTRLTVT.

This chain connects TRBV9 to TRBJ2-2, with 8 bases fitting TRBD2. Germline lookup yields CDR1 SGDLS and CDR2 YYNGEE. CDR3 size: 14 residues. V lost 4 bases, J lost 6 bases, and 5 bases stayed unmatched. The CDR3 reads CASSRSGVAGELFF. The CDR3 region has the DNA TGTGCCAGCAGCCGTAGCGGGGTTGCCGGGGAGCTGTTTTTT. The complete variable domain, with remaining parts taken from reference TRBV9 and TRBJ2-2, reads DSGVTQTPKHLITATGQRVTLRCSPRSGDLSVYWYQQSLDQGLQFLIQYYNGEERAKGNILERFSAQQFPDLHSELNLSSLELGDSALYFCASSRSGVAGELFFGEGSRLTVL.

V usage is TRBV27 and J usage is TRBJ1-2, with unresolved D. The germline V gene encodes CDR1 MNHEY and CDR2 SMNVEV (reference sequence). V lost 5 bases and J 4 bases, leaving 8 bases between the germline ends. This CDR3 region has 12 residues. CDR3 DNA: TGTGCCAGCAGTACTGGAGGCTATGGCTACACCTTC. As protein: CASSTGGYGYTF.

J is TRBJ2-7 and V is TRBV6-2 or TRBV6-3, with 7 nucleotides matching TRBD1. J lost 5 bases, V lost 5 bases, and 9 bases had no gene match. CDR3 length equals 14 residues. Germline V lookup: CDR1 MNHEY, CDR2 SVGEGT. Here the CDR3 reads CASSTPGQSHEQYF. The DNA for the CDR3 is TGTGCCAGCAGTACACCGGGACAGTCTCACGAGCAGTACTTC.

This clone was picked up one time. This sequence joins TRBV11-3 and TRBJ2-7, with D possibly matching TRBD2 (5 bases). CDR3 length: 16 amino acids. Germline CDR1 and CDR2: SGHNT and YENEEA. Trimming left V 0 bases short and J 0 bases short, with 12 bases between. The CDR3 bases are TGTGCCAGCAGCTTAGATGGACGGAGGAGCTCCTACGAGCAGTACTTC. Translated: CASSLDGRRSSYEQYF.

In nucleotides, the CDR3 is TGCAGCGTTCGGACTAGCGGGTCGGGAGAGCAGTTCTTC. Its translation is CSVRTSGSGEQFF. The chain recombines TRBV29-1 with TRBJ2-1; 11 bases align to TRBD2. The J segment lost 10 bases and the V segment lost 5 bases, leaving 7 bases of the junction unmatched. The germline gives CDR1 SQVTM, CDR2 ANQGSEA. The CDR3 covers 13 residues.

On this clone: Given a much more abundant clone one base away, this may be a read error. The CDR3 nucleotides read TGTGCCAGTAGTTACCTGGGGGCCTACCAGCCCCAGCATTTT. This sequence encodes CASSYLGAYQPQHF. This chain links TRBV19 with TRBJ1-5; D is perhaps TRBD1 (6 bases). The CDR3 runs to 14 residues. Germline V gene sequence: CDR1 LNHDA, CDR2 SQIVND (reference sequence). The V and J ends lost 5 bases and 7 bases respectively, with 15 bases between them.

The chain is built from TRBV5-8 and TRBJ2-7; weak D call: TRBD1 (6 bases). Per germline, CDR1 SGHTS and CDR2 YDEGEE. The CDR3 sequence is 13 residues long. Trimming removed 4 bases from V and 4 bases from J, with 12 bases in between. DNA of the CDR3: TGTGCCAGCAGCCTTCCGGGACAATACGAGCAGTACTTC. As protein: CASSLPGQYEQYF. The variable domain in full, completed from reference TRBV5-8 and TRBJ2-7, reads EAGVTQSPTHLIKTRGQQATLRCSPISGHTSVYWYQQALGLGLQFLLWYDEGEERNRGNFPPRFSGRQFPNYSSELNVNALELEDSALYLCASSLPGQYEQYFGPGTRLTVT.

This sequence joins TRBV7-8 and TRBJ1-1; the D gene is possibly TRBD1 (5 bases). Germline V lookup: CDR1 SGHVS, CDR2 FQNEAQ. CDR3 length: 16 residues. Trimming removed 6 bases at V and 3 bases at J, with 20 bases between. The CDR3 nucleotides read TGTGCCAGCAGACAACGGGACTTTGGGCGGGACACTGAAGCTTTCTTT. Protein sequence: CASRQRDFGRDTEAFF.

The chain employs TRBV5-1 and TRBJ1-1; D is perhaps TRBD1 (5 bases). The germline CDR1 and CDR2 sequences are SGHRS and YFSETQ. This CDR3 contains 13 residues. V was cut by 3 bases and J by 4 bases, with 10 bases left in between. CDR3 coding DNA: TGCGCCAGCAGCTGGGGGGTTCCCACTGAAGCTTTCTTT. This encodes CASSWGVPTEAFF.

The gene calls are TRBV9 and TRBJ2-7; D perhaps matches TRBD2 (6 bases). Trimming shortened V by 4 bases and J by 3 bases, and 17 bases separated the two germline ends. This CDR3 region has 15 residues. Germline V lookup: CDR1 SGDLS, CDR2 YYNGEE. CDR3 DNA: TGTGCCAGCAGCCCGTGGTCGGGGGATTTCTACGAGCAGTACTTC. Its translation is CASSPWSGDFYEQYF.

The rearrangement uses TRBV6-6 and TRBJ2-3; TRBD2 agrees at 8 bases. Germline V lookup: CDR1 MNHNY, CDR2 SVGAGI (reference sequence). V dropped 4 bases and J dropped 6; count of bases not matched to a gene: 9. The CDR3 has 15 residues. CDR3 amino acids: CASSSGTSPLDTQYF. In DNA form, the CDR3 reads TGTGCCAGCAGTTCCGGGACTAGTCCTCTGGATACGCAGTATTTT.

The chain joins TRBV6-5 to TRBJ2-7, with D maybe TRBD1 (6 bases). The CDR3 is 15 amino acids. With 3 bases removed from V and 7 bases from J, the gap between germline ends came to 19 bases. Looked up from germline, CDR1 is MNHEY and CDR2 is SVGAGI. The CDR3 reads CASSYSAVGGGEQYF. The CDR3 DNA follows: TGTGCCAGCAGTTATAGCGCGGTAGGGGGTGGGGAGCAGTACTTC.

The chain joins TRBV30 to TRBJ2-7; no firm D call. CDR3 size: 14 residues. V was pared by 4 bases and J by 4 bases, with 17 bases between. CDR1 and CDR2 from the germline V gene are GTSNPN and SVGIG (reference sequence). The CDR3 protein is CAWTSGSHIYEQYF. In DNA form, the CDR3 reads TGTGCCTGGACTTCCGGGTCTCACATATACGAGCAGTACTTC.

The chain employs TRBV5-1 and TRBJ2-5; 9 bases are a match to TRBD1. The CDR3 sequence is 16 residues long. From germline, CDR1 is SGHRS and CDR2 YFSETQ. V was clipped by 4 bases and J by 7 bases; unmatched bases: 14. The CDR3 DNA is TGCGCCAGCAGCCCATACCGGGACAGGGATTCGGGGACCCAGTACTTC. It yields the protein CASSPYRDRDSGTQYF.

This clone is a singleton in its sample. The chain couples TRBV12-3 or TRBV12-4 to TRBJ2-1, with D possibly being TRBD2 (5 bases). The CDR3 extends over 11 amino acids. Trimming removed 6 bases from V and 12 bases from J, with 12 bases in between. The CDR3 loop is CASRIAQMQFF. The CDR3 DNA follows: TGTGCCAGCAGAATAGCGCAAATGCAGTTCTTC.

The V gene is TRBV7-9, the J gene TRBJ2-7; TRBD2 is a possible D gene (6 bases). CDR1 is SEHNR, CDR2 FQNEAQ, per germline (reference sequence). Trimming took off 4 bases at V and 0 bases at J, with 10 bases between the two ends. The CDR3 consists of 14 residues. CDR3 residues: CASSSRTTSYEQYF. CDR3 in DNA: TGTGCCAGCAGCTCTAGGACTACCTCCTACGAGCAGTACTTC.

The CDR3 reads CASSYSLDNYGYTF. Here the CDR3 DNA reads TGTGCCAGCAGTTACTCCCTAGATAACTATGGCTACACCTTC. The rearrangement links TRBV6-5 to TRBJ1-2; D gene ambiguous. The germline gives CDR1 MNHEY, CDR2 SVGAGI. V was trimmed by 0 bases and J by 1 base, leaving 6 bases between them. CDR3 length: 14 residues.

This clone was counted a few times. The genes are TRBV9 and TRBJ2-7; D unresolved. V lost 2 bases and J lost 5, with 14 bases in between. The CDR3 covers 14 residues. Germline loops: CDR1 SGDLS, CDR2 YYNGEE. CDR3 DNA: TGTGCCAGCAGCGTTGGTACAGTCGCCCACGAGCAGTACTTC. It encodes CASSVGTVAHEQYF.

The CDR3 DNA reads TGTGCCAGCAGCGTACGACAGGAGAGCTCTGGAAACACCATATATTTT. The encoded protein is CASSVRQESSGNTIYF. V gene TRBV9 combines with J gene TRBJ1-3, with a tentative D call TRBD1 (6 bases). This CDR3 region has 16 residues. The germline V gene has CDR1 SGDLS and CDR2 YYNGEE. Trimming shortened V by 1 base and J by 0 bases, and 11 bases separated the two germline ends.

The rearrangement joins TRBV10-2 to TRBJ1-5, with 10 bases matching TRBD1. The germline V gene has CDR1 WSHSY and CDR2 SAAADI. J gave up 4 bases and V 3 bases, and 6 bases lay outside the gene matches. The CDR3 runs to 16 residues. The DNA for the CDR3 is TGCGCCAGCAGTGAAGAGGGACAGGGGTATAATCAGCCCCAGCATTTT. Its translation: CASSEEGQGYNQPQHF.